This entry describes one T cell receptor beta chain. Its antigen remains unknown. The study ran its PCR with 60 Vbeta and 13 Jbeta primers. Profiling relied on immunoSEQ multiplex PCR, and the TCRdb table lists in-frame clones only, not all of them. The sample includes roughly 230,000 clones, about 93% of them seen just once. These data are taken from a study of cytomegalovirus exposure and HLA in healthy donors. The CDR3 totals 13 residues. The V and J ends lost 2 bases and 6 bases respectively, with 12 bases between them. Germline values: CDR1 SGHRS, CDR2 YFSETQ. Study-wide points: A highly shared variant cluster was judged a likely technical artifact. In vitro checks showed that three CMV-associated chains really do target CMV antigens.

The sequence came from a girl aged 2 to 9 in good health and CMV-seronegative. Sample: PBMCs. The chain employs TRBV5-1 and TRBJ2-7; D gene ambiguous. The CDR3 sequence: CASSFSAVGEQYF. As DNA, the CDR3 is TGCGCCAGCAGCTTTAGTGCGGTAGGCGAGCAGTACTTC.